These 11 T cell receptor beta chains share one sample of origin, sequenced in a study of cytomegalovirus exposure and HLA in healthy donors (TCRdb year 2017). The library was produced with the immunoSEQ multiplex PCR assay. A mixture of 60 forward primers for TCR Vbeta segments and 13 reverse primers for TCR Jbeta segments was used in the multiplex PCR. TCRdb's version of the immuneACCESS table is confined to in-frame rearrangements and falls short of the full clone set. An unresolved V gene accounts for under half of the shortfall where checked; the remainder is of unknown origin. The sample table lists about 90,000 clones, nearly 80% of them with a count of one. Of the sample, 4.6% is held by the ten largest clones. Sample: PBMCs. The receptors derive from a woman in her thirties or forties in good health and CMV-seropositive.

The chain combines TRBV28 with TRBJ1-1; D remains ambiguous. This CDR3 contains 11 residues. V was clipped by 8 bases and J by 10 bases, with 14 bases between them. CDR1 is MDHEN, CDR2 SYDVKM, per germline. For the CDR3, the DNA is TGTGCCAGCGGAAGTGGGCTGGGAGCTTTCTTT. This sequence encodes CASGSGLGAFF.

The rearrangement uses TRBV7-9 and TRBJ2-1; the D is unclear. Trimming left V 5 bases short and J 8 bases short, with 10 bases between. Germline V gene data show CDR1 as SEHNR and CDR2 as FQNEAQ (reference sequence). The CDR3 runs to 12 residues. The CDR3 sequence is CASSDNDDEQFF. CDR3 nucleotides: TGTGCCAGCAGCGACAACGACGATGAGCAGTTCTTC.

The chain joins TRBV7-6 to TRBJ2-5; D is uncertain. V lost 1 base, J lost 5 bases, and 8 bases lay in between. CDR1 and CDR2 from the germline V gene are SGHVS and FNYEAQ. The CDR3 loop spans 13 amino acids. The CDR3 reads CASSLERRETQYF. The CDR3 nucleotides are TGTGCCAGCAGCTTAGAGAGGCGGGAGACCCAGTACTTC.

V gene TRBV19 combines with J gene TRBJ2-5, with TRBD2 identical over 14 bases. There are 18 residues in the CDR3. Germline values: CDR1 LNHDA, CDR2 SQIVND (reference sequence). J was trimmed by 5 bases and V by 10 bases; bases with no gene match: 18. The CDR3 sequence: CATGLGLAGDSFGETQYF. CDR3 in DNA: TGTGCCACAGGACTGGGACTAGCGGGAGATAGTTTCGGGGAGACCCAGTACTTC.

The chain is built from TRBV6-4 and TRBJ2-1; TRBD2 agrees at 13 bases. Germline CDR1 and CDR2: MRHNA and SNTAGT. This CDR3 spans 16 amino acids. The junction had 6 bases not matched to a gene; V was cut back by 5 bases and J by 5 bases. For the CDR3, the DNA is TGTGCCAGCAGTCCTACACTAGCGGGAGGGCACAATGAGCAGTTCTTC. Amino acids: CASSPTLAGGHNEQFF.

The chain joins TRBV30 to TRBJ2-7; D gene unclear. The CDR3 runs 13 residues. Germline V gene sequence: CDR1 GTSNPN, CDR2 SVGIG (reference sequence). The ends were cut back, 1 base at V and 1 base at J, with 8 bases in the middle. The CDR3 nucleotides are TGTGCCTGGAGTGAGAGAGTTTCCTACGAGCAGTACTTC. Translated: CAWSERVSYEQYF.

This chain joins TRBV15 and TRBJ2-5; TRBD2 aligns across 7 bases. The CDR3 is 15 amino acids. CDR1 and CDR2 from the germline V gene are LNHNV and YYDKDF (reference sequence). With V trimmed by 0 bases and J by 11 bases, 12 bases remained unmatched. The CDR3, as DNA: TGTGCCACCAGCAGAGAGGGGGGAGGGGCCCTGGAGCAGTACTTC. It codes for CATSREGGGALEQYF.

The chain employs TRBV7-2 and TRBJ1-2, with 7 bases lining up with TRBD1. V shed 2 bases and J 4 bases; nucleotides not matched to a gene: 4. The CDR3 length is 14 residues. CDR1 and CDR2 from the germline V gene are SGHTA and FQGNSA. The CDR3 sequence is CASSLPGQFYGYTF. In nucleotides, the CDR3 is TGTGCCAGCAGCTTACCGGGACAGTTCTATGGCTACACCTTC.

The chain is built from TRBV19 and TRBJ2-2; 7 nucleotides line up with TRBD2. V lost 6 bases to trimming and J lost 7 bases; unmatched junction nucleotides: 5. The germline V gene has CDR1 LNHDA and CDR2 SQIVND (reference sequence). This CDR3 has 13 residues. The CDR3 nucleotides are TGTGCCAGTAGCGGACTAGTCGGCGGGGAGCTGTTTTTT. Protein product: CASSGLVGGELFF.

This clone has a single count. This sequence joins TRBV23-1 and TRBJ2-5, with 10 bases fitting TRBD1. TRBV23-1 is sorted into the ORF group, with uncertain function. Germline trimming cut 4 bases from V and 3 bases from J; bases unmatched to any gene: 8. The CDR3 covers 16 residues. The CDR3 DNA reads as TGCGCCAGCAGTCCTAAGTCCGGGACAGGGGAAGAGACCCAGTACTTC. It codes for CASSPKSGTGEETQYF.

This chain uses TRBV5-1 with TRBJ2-1, with 14 positions matching TRBD2. The germline V gene encodes CDR1 SGHRS and CDR2 YFSETQ. V lost 4 bases and J lost 8; bases outside the gene matches: 5. This CDR3 has 15 amino acids. The CDR3 DNA follows: TGCGCCAGCAGCGTCGGGACTAGCGGGAGCTATGAGCAGTTCTTC. It specifies CASSVGTSGSYEQFF. The full variable domain, rest sourced from reference TRBV5-1 and TRBJ2-1, is KAGVTQTPRYLIKTRGQQVTLSCSPISGHRSVSWYQQTPGQGLQFLFEYFSETQRNKGNFPGRFSGRQFSNSRSEMNVSTLELGDSALYLCASSVGTSGSYEQFFGPGTRLTVL.